This TCR beta chain is drawn from a study of blood T cell repertoires in COVID-19. Study as a whole: The United States, Italy and Spain supplied acute and convalescent COVID-19 samples.

Germline V gene lookup returns CDR1 SGDLS and CDR2 YYNGEE. J gave up 6 bases and V 0 bases, and 2 bases lay outside the gene matches. The CDR3 loop spans 13 amino acids. The sample holds one count of this clone. Method: immunoSEQ multiplex PCR; TCRdb's copy keeps in-frame clones and lacks some. The sample lists tens of thousands of clones; 84% were seen once. The specimen was peripheral blood. V gene TRBV9 combines with J gene TRBJ1-1; TRBD1 matches at 7 bases. The clonotype originates from a man aged 40-50 years with acute or convalescent COVID-19. CDR3 loop: CASSVATGAEAFF. CDR3 DNA: TGTGCCAGCAGCGTAGCCACAGGGGCTGAAGCTTTCTTT.